This T cell receptor (beta chain) originates from a study of cytomegalovirus exposure and HLA in healthy donors. Study-level findings and limits: Researchers reported that a few CMV-associated chains were confirmed in vitro as CMV antigen-specific. A later analysis found most CMV-associated TCR beta chains apparently HLA-restricted. Later findings reportedly placed an Asian-associated ancestry cluster below the roughly 670-donor mean for N-insertions. In a later analysis, specific HLA alleles were associated with 15,000 to 20,000 TCR beta sequences at a 0.05 false discovery rate.

With 60 Vbeta and 13 Jbeta primers, the PCR was carried out. Clones were sequenced by immunoSEQ multiplex PCR, and TCRdb holds only the in-frame ones, with some missing. The sample yields around 99,000 clones, 73% seen once. Looked up from germline, CDR1 is SQVTM and CDR2 is ANQGSEA. V lost 4 bases and J 2 bases, leaving 12 bases between the germline ends. This CDR3 comprises 13 residues. This clone was seen a single time. As yet, its antigen is unknown. Sequenced sample: PBMCs. The receptor was derived from a middle-aged man in good health and CMV-seronegative. The chain recombines TRBV29-1 with TRBJ2-7; possible D gene TRBD1, 6 bases. The CDR3 is CSVGRQGPYEQYF. The CDR3 region has the DNA TGCAGCGTTGGTCGGCAGGGGCCCTACGAGCAGTACTTC.